This TCR beta chain was retrieved from a study of T cell clusters in autoimmune cytopenias. In the study overall: Per sample, median TRB depth was about 52,000 reads, yielding a median 2,350 distinct clonotypes.

Overall study findings and caveats: TRB repertoire shifts in secondary cytopenia and chronic lymphocytic leukemia mostly reflected lymphoma, not autoimmunity.

This clonotype shows up as medium-sized (0.01 to 0.1%) by frequency. Its antigen is undetermined. TRB rearrangements were amplified by touch-down multiplex PCR with mixed TRB-A/B primers. TCRdb re-called the multiplex PCR reads, yielding one record per CDR3 amino acid sequence without DNA. The sample table includes fewer than 4,500 distinct CDR3 sequences. Each sample's input was approximately 270 ng genomic DNA, some 38,000 genome equivalents. From germline, CDR1 is GTSNPN and CDR2 SVGIG (reference sequence). This CDR3 is 14 amino acids long. These data were also reused for a study on T cell repertoires in aging, cancer and after chemotherapy. Per that study: The full dataset contained millions of TCR reads. Loss of evenness, beyond lost richness, contributed to age-related TCR diversity decline in cancer patients.

The receptor's source is a human donor in good health. The chain recombines TRBV30 with TRBJ1-1; TCRdb's D call of TRBD1 is untestable without DNA. The specimen sequenced was peripheral blood. The CDR3 here is CAWLPGTGGPEAFF.